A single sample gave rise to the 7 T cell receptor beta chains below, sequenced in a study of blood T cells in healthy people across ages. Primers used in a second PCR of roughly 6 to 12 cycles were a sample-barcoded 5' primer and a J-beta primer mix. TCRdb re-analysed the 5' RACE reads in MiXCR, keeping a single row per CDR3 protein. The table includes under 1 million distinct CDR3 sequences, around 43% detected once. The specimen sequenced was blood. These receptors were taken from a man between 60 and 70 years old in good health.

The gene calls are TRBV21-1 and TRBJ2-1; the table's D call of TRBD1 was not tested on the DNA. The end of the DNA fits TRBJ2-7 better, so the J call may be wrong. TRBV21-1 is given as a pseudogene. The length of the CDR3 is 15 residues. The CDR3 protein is CASSFRDRGLNEQYF. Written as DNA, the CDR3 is TGTGCCAGCAGCTTCCGGGACAGGGGGCTCAATGAGCAGTACTTC.

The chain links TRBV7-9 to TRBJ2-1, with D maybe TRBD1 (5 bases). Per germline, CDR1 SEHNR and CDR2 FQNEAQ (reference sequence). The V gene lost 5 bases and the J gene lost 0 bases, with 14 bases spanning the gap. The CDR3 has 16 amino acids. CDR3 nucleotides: TGTGCCAGCAGCCCCCAACGAGACAGCTCCTACAATGAGCAGTTCTTC. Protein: CASSPQRDSSYNEQFF.

The CDR3 bases are TGCAGCGTTGAAAGCCCTTCTGGCCTCTCCTACGAGCAGTACTTC. This encodes CSVESPSGLSYEQYF. The chain recombines TRBV29-1 with TRBJ2-7; no clear D. The V gene's germline CDR1 is SQVTM and CDR2 ANQGSEA. V lost 2 bases, J lost 0 bases, and 14 bases lay in between. The CDR3 is 15 residues long.

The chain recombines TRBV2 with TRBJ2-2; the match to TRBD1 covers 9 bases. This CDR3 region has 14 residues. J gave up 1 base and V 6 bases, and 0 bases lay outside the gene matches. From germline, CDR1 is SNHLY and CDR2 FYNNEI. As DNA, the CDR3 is TGTGCCAGCAGGGGACAGGGGAACACCGGGGAGCTGTTTTTT. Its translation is CASRGQGNTGELFF.

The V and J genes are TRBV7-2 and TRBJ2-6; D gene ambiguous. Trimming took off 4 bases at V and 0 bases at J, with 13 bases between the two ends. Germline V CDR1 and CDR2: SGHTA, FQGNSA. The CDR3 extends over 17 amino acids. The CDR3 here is CASSSKGLSSGANVLTF. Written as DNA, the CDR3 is TGTGCCAGCAGCTCCAAGGGCTTGAGCTCTGGGGCCAACGTCCTGACTTTC.

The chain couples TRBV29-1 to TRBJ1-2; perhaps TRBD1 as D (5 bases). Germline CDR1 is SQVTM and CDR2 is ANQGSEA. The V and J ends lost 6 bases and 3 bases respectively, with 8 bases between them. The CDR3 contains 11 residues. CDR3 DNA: TGCAGCGTGGGGGAGGACTATGGCTACACCTTC. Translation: CSVGEDYGYTF.

CDR3 protein: CASSRRLAGSSTDTQYF. The CDR3 nucleotides are TGTGCCAGCTCACGCCGCTTGGCAGGATCTAGCACAGATACGCAGTATTTT. The rearrangement links TRBV18 to TRBJ2-3; D is undetermined. V shed 4 bases and J shed 0 bases, with 17 bases lying between them. Germline assignment: CDR1 KGHSH and CDR2 LQKENI. The CDR3 is made up of 17 amino acids.